These 30 T cell receptor beta chains were all obtained from the same sample, sequenced in a study of blood T cells in healthy people across ages. A second PCR, run for roughly 7 to 12 cycles, used a sample-barcoded 5' primer plus a J-beta primer mix. One entry per CDR3 protein results from TCRdb running MiXCR on the 5' RACE reads. Here the sample spans over a million distinct CDR3 sequences, less than 45% being singletons. The material sequenced was blood. The receptor source for this set is a young woman in good health.

This clonotype was seen a handful of times. This may stem from a read error, because a much larger clone lies one nucleotide away. The chain uses TRBV7-9 and TRBJ2-5; D may be TRBD2 (5 bases). Trimming removed 5 bases from V and 4 bases from J, with 14 bases in between. There are 14 residues in the CDR3. Germline V gives CDR1 SEHNR, CDR2 FQNEAQ (reference sequence). In nucleotides, the CDR3 is TGTGCCAGCAGCCCGATTAGCGAACGAGAGACCCAGTACTTC. Translated: CASSPISERETQYF.

Many counts were recorded for this clonotype. This chain links TRBV20-1 with TRBJ1-1; D unclear. The CDR3 runs 17 residues. Germline CDR1 DFQATT, CDR2 SNEGSKA (reference sequence). V gave up 0 bases and J gave up 4 bases, with 21 bases separating them. The CDR3 here is CSARDPRVGGIGTEAFF. Written as DNA, the CDR3 is TGCAGTGCTAGAGATCCGCGGGTCGGCGGAATTGGCACTGAAGCTTTCTTT.

There are many counts of this clonotype. Here the CDR3 DNA reads TGTGCCAGCAGCGTAACTAGCGGGAGTAATGAGCAGTTCTTC. Translated: CASSVTSGSNEQFF. The V and J genes are TRBV7-9 and TRBJ2-1; 11 bases agree with TRBD2. The CDR3 covers 14 residues. Trimming cost V 5 bases and J 7 bases; bases outside gene matches: 4. Germline loops: CDR1 SEHNR, CDR2 FQNEAQ (reference sequence).

J is TRBJ1-4 and V is TRBV24-1; 9 nucleotides agree with TRBD1. V gave up 8 bases and J gave up 6 bases; unmatched junction bases: 3. In germline, CDR1 is KGHDR, CDR2 SFDVKD. The CDR3 sequence is 13 residues long. The CDR3 DNA is TGTGCCACCATCCGGGACAGGGATGAAAAACTGTTTTTT. Translated, it gives CATIRDRDEKLFF.

A word on this clonotype: Germline and junction disagree at one end, which may indicate a read error. The chain recombines TRBV20-1 with TRBJ2-1; D tentatively fits TRBD1 or TRBD2 (6 bases each). This CDR3 region has 16 residues. Germline assignment: CDR1 DFQATT and CDR2 SNEGSKA (reference sequence). CDR3 nucleotide sequence: TGCAGTGCTAGAGATCGGGTCGGGGGCTTCTACAGTGAGCAGTTCTTC. As protein: CSARDRVGGFYSEQFF.

This chain joins TRBV7-9 and TRBJ2-3, with TRBD2 matching 13 bases. With 5 bases clipped from V and 2 bases from J, the junction kept 7 bases outside the gene matches. The CDR3 consists of 17 residues. Germline V CDR1 and CDR2: SEHNR, FQNEAQ (reference sequence). CDR3: CASSPRLAGGFTDTQYF. CDR3 DNA sequence: TGTGCCAGCAGCCCGCGACTAGCGGGGGGATTCACAGATACGCAGTATTTT.

This clonotype was recorded a few times. The chain carries TRBV5-1 and TRBJ1-1, with no clear D. Trimming removed 0 bases from V and 4 bases from J, with 10 bases in between. This CDR3 is built from 14 residues. Germline V CDR1 and CDR2: SGHRS, YFSETQ. For the CDR3, the DNA is TGCGCCAGCAGCTTGGGGTTGCGGGGCACTGAAGCTTTCTTT. Amino acid sequence: CASSLGLRGTEAFF.

The chain combines TRBV4-1 with TRBJ2-1, with 13 bases fitting TRBD2. The V gene end was trimmed by 1 base and the J gene end by 9 bases; junction bases not matched to a gene: 3. Germline CDR1 reads MGHRA; CDR2 reads YSYEKL. The CDR3 extends over 15 amino acids. The CDR3 reads CASSQGTSGRAEQFF. DNA for the CDR3: TGCGCCAGCAGCCAAGGGACTAGCGGGAGAGCTGAGCAGTTCTTC.

This clonotype has only a few counts. V and J are TRBV9 and TRBJ2-5; possible D gene TRBD2, 6 bases. Trimming shortened V by 0 bases and J by 5 bases, and 20 bases separated the two germline ends. This CDR3 has 17 amino acids. Germline lookup yields CDR1 SGDLS and CDR2 YYNGEE. The CDR3 DNA sequence: TGTGCCAGCAGCGTAGTAGGACCGGGACTGTGGAGGGAGACCCAGTACTTC. Translation: CASSVVGPGLWRETQYF.

The chain uses TRBV7-9 and TRBJ2-5; 9 bases are a match to TRBD1. After removal of 6 bases from V and 11 bases from J, the junction contained 16 bases not matched to a gene. The CDR3 runs to 15 residues. CDR1 and CDR2 (germline): SEHNR, FQNEAQ (reference sequence). CDR3 DNA: TGTGCCAGCAGTCTAGGCCGGGACAGGGAAAATGAGCAGTACTTC. Amino acid sequence: CASSLGRDRENEQYF.

This clonotype was found a few times. This sequence joins TRBV20-1 and TRBJ2-4; maybe TRBD1 (6 bases). V was pared by 2 bases and J by 15 bases, with 17 bases between. The germline V gene has CDR1 DFQATT and CDR2 SNEGSKA (reference sequence). The CDR3 loop spans 12 amino acids. Here the CDR3 DNA reads TGCAGTGCTAGAATACCCACAGGGTCGCGGTACTTC. Protein sequence: CSARIPTGSRYF.

This clonotype was recorded a few times. The CDR3 DNA sequence: TGTGCCAGCAGTTACGTGGACGGGGGTTGGAACGAGCAGTACTTC. Its translation: CASSYVDGGWNEQYF. The chain is built from TRBV7-9 and TRBJ2-7, with a weak D call TRBD2 (6 bases). V was shortened by 6 bases and J by 5 bases, with 20 bases between the two germline ends. The germline CDR1 and CDR2 sequences are SEHNR and FQNEAQ (reference sequence). CDR3 length: 15 residues.

This chain uses TRBV19 with TRBJ2-7, with unresolved D. CDR1 LNHDA and CDR2 SQIVND come from the germline V gene (reference sequence). CDR3 size: 15 residues. With 3 bases removed from V and 2 bases from J, the gap between germline ends came to 14 bases. This CDR3 reads CASSIFPGGPYEQYF. The CDR3 DNA sequence: TGTGCCAGTAGTATCTTTCCCGGTGGTCCCTACGAGCAGTACTTC.

A note on this clonotype: Its ends do not fully match the called genes, so a read error is possible. The V and J genes are TRBV7-7 and TRBJ2-1; TRBD2 agrees at 7 bases. The CDR3 is 15 amino acids. CDR1 and CDR2 from the germline V gene are SSHAT and FNYEAQ (reference sequence). In nucleotides, the CDR3 is TGTGCTAGCAGCTTGGCTAGCGGCAAGGGGAATGAGCAGTTCTTC. Its translation is CASSLASGKGNEQFF.

A note on this clonotype: This sequence may be a read error, since a much larger clone differs from it by one base. J is TRBJ2-3 and V is TRBV7-2; no definite D call. V was shortened by 5 bases and J by 5 bases, with 11 bases between the two germline ends. The CDR3 has 13 residues. CDR1 is SGHTA, CDR2 FQGNSA, per germline. The CDR3 region is CASSPGWGDTQYF. The CDR3 nucleotides read TGTGCCAGCAGCCCCGGCTGGGGAGATACGCAGTATTTT. Drawing the rest from reference TRBV7-2 and TRBJ2-3, the complete variable domain is GAGVSQSPSNKVTEKGKDVELRCDPISGHTALYWYRQSLGQGLEFLIYFQGNSAPDKSGLPSDRFSAERTGGSVSTLTIQRTQQEDSAVYLCASSPGWGDTQYFGPGTRLTVL.

This chain joins TRBV20-1 and TRBJ1-1; 9 nucleotides align to TRBD1. Germline CDR1 reads DFQATT; CDR2 reads SNEGSKA (reference sequence). The CDR3 runs to 14 residues. The J segment lost 4 bases and the V segment lost 3 bases, leaving 6 bases of the junction unmatched. CDR3 residues: CSARRGQGRTEAFF. The CDR3, as DNA: TGCAGTGCTAGGAGGGGACAGGGCCGCACTGAAGCTTTCTTT.

V usage is TRBV30 and J usage is TRBJ2-5; weak D call: TRBD1 (6 bases). In germline, CDR1 is GTSNPN, CDR2 SVGIG (reference sequence). Trimming took off 2 bases at V and 1 base at J, with 8 bases between the two ends. The CDR3 runs to 13 residues. The CDR3: CAWSRQAQETQYF. CDR3 nucleotide sequence: TGTGCCTGGAGTAGACAGGCCCAAGAGACCCAGTACTTC. The variable domain in full, with the rest retrieved from reference TRBV30 and TRBJ2-5, is SQTIHQWPATLVQPVGSPLSLECTVEGTSNPNLYWYRQAAGRGLQLLFYSVGIGQISSEVPQNLSASRPQDRQFILSSKKLLLSDSGFYLCAWSRQAQETQYFGPGTRLLVL.

V usage is TRBV6-2 or TRBV6-3 and J usage is TRBJ1-5; D is perhaps TRBD1 (6 bases). With 6 bases removed from V and 3 bases from J, the gap between germline ends came to 12 bases. Germline lookup yields CDR1 MNHEY and CDR2 SVGEGT. The CDR3 loop spans 14 amino acids. This chain's CDR3 is CASRNRVFNQPQHF. In DNA form, the CDR3 reads TGTGCCAGCAGGAACAGGGTCTTCAATCAGCCCCAGCATTTT.

On this clonotype itself: A clone one base away is much larger, so this may be a read error. CDR3 DNA: TGCAGTGCTAGAGATAACCTAGCGGGAGGCGAGCAGTACTTC. Translated, it gives CSARDNLAGGEQYF. The chain carries TRBV20-1 and TRBJ2-7, with TRBD2 matching 11 bases. The CDR3 is made up of 14 amino acids. Germline values: CDR1 DFQATT, CDR2 SNEGSKA (reference sequence). Trimming removed 0 bases from V and 6 bases from J; junction bases left unmatched: 4.

The rearrangement links TRBV27 to TRBJ1-2; 7 bases are a match to TRBD1. CDR1 is MNHEY and CDR2 is SMNVEV in the germline V gene (reference sequence). Trimming removed 5 bases from V and 7 bases from J; junction bases left unmatched: 13. CDR3 length: 15 residues. The CDR3 DNA sequence: TGTGCCAGCAGTGATGGAGACAGGGTATCTCGTGGCTACACCTTC. This sequence encodes CASSDGDRVSRGYTF.

As to this clonotype: One end of the junction fails to match germline, which may point to a read error. The rearrangement uses TRBV12-3 or TRBV12-4 and TRBJ1-2; 9 bases are a match to TRBD1. CDR3 length: 13 residues. In DNA form, the CDR3 reads TGTACCAGCAGTTCCGGGACAGGGTTTGGCTACACCTTC. It yields the protein CTSSSGTGFGYTF.

This clonotype was detected once. The chain carries TRBV15 and TRBJ2-1, with 10 bases identical to TRBD2. Germline CDR1 and CDR2: LNHNV and YYDKDF (reference sequence). The CDR3 loop spans 17 amino acids. Trimming cost V 5 bases and J 0 bases; bases outside gene matches: 7. The CDR3 sequence is CATSPPPSGSSYNEQFF. The CDR3 nucleotides read TGTGCCACCAGCCCCCCGCCTAGCGGGAGCTCCTACAATGAGCAGTTCTTC.

The rearrangement joins TRBV5-5 to TRBJ1-3; D is undetermined. Trimming shortened V by 4 bases and J by 0 bases, and 11 bases separated the two germline ends. Germline loops: CDR1 SGHKS, CDR2 YYEKEE (reference sequence). CDR3 length: 15 amino acids. The CDR3 region is CASSSSGSSGNTIYF. The CDR3 DNA follows: TGTGCCAGCAGCAGTTCTGGGAGCTCTGGAAACACCATATATTTT.

Regarding this clonotype: A junction end diverges from the germline sequence, so it may reflect a read error. J is TRBJ1-2 and V is TRBV5-1; unclear D gene. This CDR3 region has 14 residues. Germline V CDR1 and CDR2: SGHRS, YFSETQ. The CDR3 DNA is TGCGCAAGCAGCCCTCCTCAGGAACCCTATGGCTACACCTTC. It is translated as CASSPPQEPYGYTF.

This clonotype was seen a single time. This clone may be a read error of a much larger clone one base away. V gene TRBV4-3 combines with J gene TRBJ2-1, with unresolved D. The CDR3 sequence is 14 residues long. Germline V gene sequence: CDR1 LGHNA, CDR2 YSLEER. The CDR3 DNA reads TGCGCCAGCAGCCAAGGACTGACGAACAATAAGCAGTTCTTC. Translated, it gives CASSQGLTNNKQFF.

This clonotype has a handful of counts. The chain uses TRBV24-1 and TRBJ2-7, with D perhaps matching TRBD1 (6 bases). V was clipped by 6 bases and J by 3 bases, with 20 bases between them. From germline, CDR1 is KGHDR and CDR2 SFDVKD. This CDR3 is 16 amino acids long. The DNA for the CDR3 is TGTGCCACCAGTTTAGCTTGGACAGCTATGTTCTACGAGCAGTACTTC. Protein: CATSLAWTAMFYEQYF.

The CDR3 region has the DNA TGTGCCAGCAGTTCCCTAGCGGGAGGGCCCCTAGATACGCAGTATTTT. This sequence encodes CASSSLAGGPLDTQYF. The J gene is TRBJ2-3, the V gene TRBV27, with 12 bases matching TRBD2. The V gene end was trimmed by 4 bases and the J gene end by 5 bases; junction bases not matched to a gene: 7. Germline-derived CDR1 and CDR2 are MNHEY and SMNVEV (reference sequence). This CDR3 region has 16 residues.

The chain combines TRBV12-3 or TRBV12-4 with TRBJ2-2; 7 bases line up with TRBD2. After removal of 1 base from V and 5 bases from J, the junction contained 7 bases not matched to a gene. This CDR3 region has 16 residues. The CDR3 region is CASSLELSGITGELFF. The CDR3 DNA reads TGTGCCAGCAGTTTAGAACTGAGCGGGATAACCGGGGAGCTGTTTTTT.

CDR3 region: CSASTSGSGYDEQFF. In DNA form, the CDR3 reads TGCAGTGCGTCGACTAGCGGGAGTGGGTACGATGAGCAGTTCTTC. The chain uses TRBV20-1 and TRBJ2-1; 12 nucleotides match TRBD2. Trimming cost V 6 bases and J 8 bases; bases outside gene matches: 11. Germline V gives CDR1 DFQATT, CDR2 SNEGSKA (reference sequence). CDR3 length: 15 residues.

V is TRBV4-3 and J is TRBJ2-5; 8 positions agree with TRBD2. Unmatched junction bases numbered 6, after V lost 4 bases and J lost 2 bases. CDR1 and CDR2 (germline): LGHNA, YSLEER. This CDR3 is built from 15 residues. CDR3 sequence reads: CASSLLLAVQETQYF. In nucleotides, the CDR3 is TGCGCCAGCAGCCTGCTACTAGCGGTTCAAGAGACCCAGTACTTC.